A single TCR beta chain is shown here with its context. Its antigen is currently not known. Base qualities were left out, and no much larger clone turns up one base away. Inclusion was restricted to participants for whom at least one PBMC sample before ART initiation and at least two post-ART samples were available. Every participant with HIV received treatment in the United States of America. Before DNA extraction, cryopreserved samples containing 1-10 million PBMC were thawed and washed. At the time of the earliest PBMC sample, participants with HIV were aged between about 20 and 54 years. Per participant, PBMC samples came from 1-4 timepoints prior to ART initiation and 2-8 timepoints following ART initiation, for a median of 7 samples. For every participant, serial HIV viral load, CD4+ T-cell count, ART history and demographic data were obtained. Using a Qiagen kit on a QIAcube, genomic DNA was extracted from unsorted PBMC, with samples processed in batches of 12.

CDR1 and CDR2 are read off the germline V gene as SGHRS and YFSETQ. The CDR3 starts with the cysteine, ends with the phenylalanine, and has 13 residues. Only CDR3 DNA remains: 39 bases, in frame from the first base. Clipping removes 6 bases from V and 1 base from J, with 2 as the unmatched junction base count. The source of the sample is a study of long-term antiretroviral therapy in people with HIV (dated by TCRdb to between 2021 and 2024). Study-level background: Collection of the earliest samples took place about a decade ahead of the 2015 WHO recommendation for immediate ART, at a time when ART was typically delayed until CD4 counts fell. Among the approximately 32 participants with HIV, about a dozen were female. No cross-contamination during QIAcube processing was shown when test extractions of a monoclonal T-cell line were performed alongside about 30 polyclonal samples. A total of 150 to 200 cryopreserved PBMC samples came from around 30 adults with confirmed HIV infection and were collected serially over a mean of about six years (range 1-12). Whether ART initiation and durable HIV suppression were associated with changes in peripheral blood TRB repertoire composition and diversity was tested in a retrospective serial study.

The immunoSEQ hsTCRB v3.0 assay was used at survey level resolution to sequence the TRB variable region. The target sequencing depth for TRB was roughly 35,000-50,000 T-cell genomes per sample. An Illumina MiSeq with a v3 150-cycle kit was used to sequence the pooled TRB libraries. The authors' analysis ran thus. Analysis of repertoires was carried out in R inside a reproducible Nextflow workflow spanning QC, data transformation and analysis. LymphoSeq2, an R package for exploring AIRR-Seq data, was used to implement the custom analyses. Several samples yielding fewer than 5000 total TRB sequences were excluded, leaving more than 150 analyzed HIV repertoires. Among the roughly 180 retained HIV repertoires, 59 were collected before ART initiation and more than 120 after ART initiation. Each repertoire was downsampled to 5000 TRB nucleotide sequences, and summary statistics were averaged across 100 downsampling iterations. Only TRB sequences with CDR3 regions of at least seven amino acids were retained for analysis. Two measures captured diversity: a Shannon entropy-derived clonality score and the Gini coefficient. Repertoire networks linked the top 5000 CDR3 amino acid sequences whenever two sequences differed by an edit distance of one. GLIPH2 predicted antigen specificity groups and MHC restriction for TRB CDR3 amino acid sequences. To flag known CMV, EBV, HIV or tissue antigen associations, CDR3 amino acid sequences were matched against VDJdb and McPAS-TCR. Pre-ART, post-ART and control groups were compared with Wilcoxon signed-rank tests and Holm-Bonferroni correction. TCRdb retrieved this table from immuneACCESS and kept in-frame rearrangements only. Not all clones are present; in checked studies, unresolved V genes account for under half, and no reason is known for the remainder. V and J calls and clone size are copied from that table; D and trimming were computed from the DNA. The sample profile shows about 35,000 clones; about 94% of them were found once. The ten largest clones add up to about 3.9% of the sample.

The study at large found these results: Because PBMC availability was limited, only the TCR beta chain was sequenced, with no alpha chain pairing. Because pre-ART samples had limited cell numbers, profiling was done on unsorted PBMC rather than on sorted CD4+ and CD8+ T cells. Samples dated from about 2004 to 2017, and the ART regimens used may be less effective than current ones. Inferences about post-ART repertoire changes are limited because no data were available on ART adherence, viral resistance or therapy changes. Starting ART was linked to a significant rise in TRB diversity, yet even with long-term ART the diversity remained significantly lower than in transplant donor controls. CDR3 length ranges in HIV repertoires were narrower than in controls, and network structure suggested an antigen-experienced repertoire with only a slight naive shift after ART. The repertoire was dominated across all time points by expanded TRB clones identified before ART initiation, although this dominance was seen to fluctuate and to decrease in many PLHIV after ART.

The chain joins TRBV5-1 to TRBJ2-7, with 9 bases matching TRBD1. The TCR was taken from a woman aged 50 to 60 with HIV. The sequencing used unsorted PBMCs, collected 4.1 years after starting antiretroviral therapy. In nucleotides, the sequence is TGCGCCAGCAAGGGACAGGGTTCCTACGAGCAGTACTTC. Its translation reads: CASKGQGSYEQYF.